This T cell receptor (beta chain) was recorded in a study of blood T cell repertoires in COVID-19. As handled by the study authors: Counts of nucleated cells, estimated from reference gene primer amplification, were obtained. Clones were sequenced by immunoSEQ multiplex PCR, and TCRdb holds only the in-frame ones, with some missing. V and J calls plus clone size are reproduced from that table; the DNA served to infer D and trimming. This sample has over 90,000 clones, with roughly 76% found just once. Seattle patient enrollment occurred during active infection, with longitudinal follow-up thereafter. The CDR3 has 15 amino acids. J lost 10 bases, V lost 4 bases, and 11 bases had no gene match. Germline V gene data show CDR1 as SNHLY and CDR2 as FYNNEI.

Material for sequencing was peripheral blood. The chain couples TRBV2 to TRBJ2-1; TRBD2 agrees at 9 bases. This receptor was obtained from an elderly man with COVID-19, enrolled during active disease. The CDR3 DNA reads TGTGCCAGCAGTGTTCGGACTAGCGAGAGGTCGGAGCAGTTCTTC. It codes for CASSVRTSERSEQFF.